These 8 T cell receptor beta chains originate from one sample sequenced in a study of cytomegalovirus exposure and HLA in healthy donors. In the PCR, 60 Vbeta and 13 Jbeta primers were used. Assay used: immunoSEQ multiplex PCR; TCRdb lists only in-frame clones, some missing. The table lists roughly 160,000 clones, approximately 79% of them singletons. Sequenced material: PBMCs. The receptors were gathered from a man aged 45-60 years in good health and CMV-seropositive.

This clone was detected a few times. The CDR3 loop reads CASSQPTLWATDTQYF. The CDR3 DNA follows: TGTGCCAGCAGCCAACCCACCCTGTGGGCCACAGATACGCAGTATTTT. This rearrangement joins TRBV27 to TRBJ2-3; unclear D gene. The CDR3 is made up of 16 amino acids. V shed 6 bases and J shed 2 bases, with 18 bases lying between them. CDR1 is MNHEY and CDR2 is SMNVEV in the germline V gene (reference sequence).

This chain joins TRBV10-1 and TRBJ1-1, with 9 bases fitting TRBD1. The CDR3 runs 14 residues. The germline CDR1 and CDR2 sequences are WNHNN and SYGVQD (reference sequence). The trim removed 5 bases at V and 8 bases at J, leaving 9 bases unmatched. In DNA form, the CDR3 reads TGCGCCAGCAGTCCGAACAGGGGGCTGACAGAAGCTTTCTTT. The encoded protein is CASSPNRGLTEAFF.

This sequence joins TRBV27 and TRBJ2-1; D remains unclear. Germline V gene sequence: CDR1 MNHEY, CDR2 SMNVEV (reference sequence). CDR3 length: 15 residues. The V gene lost 2 bases and the J gene lost 0 bases, with 8 bases spanning the gap. The CDR3 is CASSLEFSSYNEQFF. The CDR3 nucleotides read TGTGCCAGCAGTTTAGAATTTAGCTCCTACAATGAGCAGTTCTTC.

Of note for this clone: The same CDR3 also results from other DNA sequences found in this sample. The chain links TRBV9 to TRBJ2-7, with TRBD1 matching over 7 bases. V lost 0 bases, J lost 0 bases, and 3 bases stayed unmatched. This CDR3 contains 15 residues. CDR1 is SGDLS and CDR2 is YYNGEE in the germline V gene. The DNA for the CDR3 is TGTGCCAGCAGCGTAGTAGGGGACAGCTCCTACGAGCAGTACTTC. As protein: CASSVVGDSSYEQYF.

The rearrangement uses TRBV6-1 and TRBJ1-1; 7 bases line up with TRBD1. The CDR3 spans 14 residues. V gave up 6 bases and J gave up 0 bases; unmatched junction bases: 4. Germline V gene lookup returns CDR1 MNHNS and CDR2 SASEGT. In nucleotides, the CDR3 is TGTGCCAGCAGGGCAGGGGGTGTGAACACTGAAGCTTTCTTT. It codes for CASRAGGVNTEAFF.

V usage is TRBV4-3 and J usage is TRBJ2-7, with TRBD2 matching 8 bases. The CDR3 runs to 14 residues. Per germline, CDR1 LGHNA and CDR2 YSLEER. The V and J ends lost 0 bases and 3 bases, in that order; junction bases with no gene match: 1. CDR3 bases: TGCGCCAGCAGCCAAGATGCGGGGGGCTACGAGCAGTACTTC. It specifies CASSQDAGGYEQYF.

The chain carries TRBV7-9 and TRBJ2-7; TRBD2 agrees at 9 bases. Germline V gene sequence: CDR1 SEHNR, CDR2 FQNEAQ (reference sequence). The CDR3 is made up of 15 amino acids. The ends lost 5 bases at V and 2 bases at J; junction bases unmatched: 7. CDR3 nucleotide sequence: TGTGCCAGCAGCCTATCTAGCGGGGAAACCTACGAGCAGTACTTC. Translated, it gives CASSLSSGETYEQYF.

This rearrangement joins TRBV30 to TRBJ1-2, with D perhaps matching TRBD1 (6 bases). Germline CDR1 and CDR2: GTSNPN and SVGIG (reference sequence). With 0 bases removed from V and 6 bases from J, the gap between germline ends came to 11 bases. This CDR3 has 13 amino acids. The CDR3 region has the DNA TGTGCCTGGAGTGTAGGGGGTAGGCATGGCTACACCTTC. It codes for CAWSVGGRHGYTF.